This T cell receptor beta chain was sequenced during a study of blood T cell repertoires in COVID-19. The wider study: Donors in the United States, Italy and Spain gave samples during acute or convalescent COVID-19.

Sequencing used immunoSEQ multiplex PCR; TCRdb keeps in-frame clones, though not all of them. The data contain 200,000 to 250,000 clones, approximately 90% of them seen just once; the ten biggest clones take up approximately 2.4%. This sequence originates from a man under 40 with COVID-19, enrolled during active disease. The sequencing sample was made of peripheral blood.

The CDR3 region has the DNA TGTGCCAGTGAAGCGGGAAGTTCCTACAATGAGCAGTTCTTC. Translation: CASEAGSSYNEQFF. The chain employs TRBV19 and TRBJ2-1; 7 positions match TRBD2. The CDR3 runs 14 residues. V was clipped by 8 bases and J by 1 base; unmatched bases: 5. Looked up from germline, CDR1 is LNHDA and CDR2 is SQIVND (reference sequence). Complete variable domain (other parts from reference TRBV19 and TRBJ2-1): DGGITQSPKYLFRKEGQNVTLSCEQNLNHDAMYWYRQDPGQGLRLIYYSQIVNDFQKGDIAEGYSVSREKKESFPLTVTSAQKNPTAFYLCASEAGSSYNEQFFGPGTRLTVL.